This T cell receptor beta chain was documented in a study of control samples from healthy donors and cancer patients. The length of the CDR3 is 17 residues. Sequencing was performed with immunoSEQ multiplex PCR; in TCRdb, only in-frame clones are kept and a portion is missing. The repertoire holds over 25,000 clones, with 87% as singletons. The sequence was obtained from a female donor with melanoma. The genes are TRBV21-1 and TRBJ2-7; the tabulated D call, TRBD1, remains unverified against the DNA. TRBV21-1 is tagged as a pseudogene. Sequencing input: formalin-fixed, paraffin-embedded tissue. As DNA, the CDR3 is TGTGCCAGCAGCATACCCCAGGGGGCGCTTATGGACTACGAGCAGTACTTC. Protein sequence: CASSIPQGALMDYEQYF.